The source of this TCR beta chain is a study of blood T cell repertoires in COVID-19. The wider study: T cells, B-cell-depleted T cells, or PBMCs provided the cDNA or gDNA that served as material.

The CDR3 loop spans 12 amino acids. Germline loops: CDR1 SGHTA, CDR2 FQGNSA. V was clipped by 2 bases and J by 4 bases, with 6 bases between them. The data were produced by immunoSEQ multiplex PCR, yet TCRdb's version contains in-frame clones alone and is incomplete. The sample has about 200,000 clones, roughly nine tenths seen once. All enrollees were about 18 to 90 years old and from 24 US areas. The sequence came from a woman in her thirties with acute COVID-19. The chain has TRBV7-2 and TRBJ2-7, with D hard to call. The sequenced sample was PBMCs or T cells enriched from blood (not recorded which). The CDR3 DNA follows: TGTGCCAGCAGCTTACAGAGGTACGAGCAGTACTTC. This gives the protein CASSLQRYEQYF.